This record covers a single T cell receptor (beta chain). The antigen is unknown. The data are from a study of PD-1 blockade in classical Hodgkin lymphoma. Study-wide results and limits: The diversity seen at baseline in complete responders resembled that of newly diagnosed patients. Significant TCR diversity gains by C4D1 occurred in CD4+ but not CD8+ cells. At baseline, newly diagnosed patients reportedly showed less TCR diversity than healthy donors. The authors excluded patients who started nivolumab under 1 year after ASCT.

Sequencing used immunoSEQ multiplex PCR; TCRdb keeps in-frame clones, though not all of them. The sample has approximately 30,000 clones, roughly 75% seen once; the top ten hold roughly 15%. Time point specified: cycle 4 day 1 (C4D1), after more than five weeks of nivolumab. Relapse was seen in all patients after autologous stem cell transplantation, and brentuximab vedotin exposure was variable. Germline V lookup: CDR1 MDHEN, CDR2 SYDVKM. V was trimmed by 8 bases and J by 0 bases, leaving 10 bases between them. This CDR3 has 13 residues. Material: peripheral blood mononuclear cells (PBMCs), obtained before the fourth cycle of nivolumab. This TCR derives from a human donor with classical Hodgkin lymphoma. The chain combines TRBV28 with TRBJ1-2; no clear D. CDR3: CASGTGANYGYTF. In DNA, the CDR3 is TGTGCCAGCGGTACTGGCGCTAACTATGGCTACACCTTC.